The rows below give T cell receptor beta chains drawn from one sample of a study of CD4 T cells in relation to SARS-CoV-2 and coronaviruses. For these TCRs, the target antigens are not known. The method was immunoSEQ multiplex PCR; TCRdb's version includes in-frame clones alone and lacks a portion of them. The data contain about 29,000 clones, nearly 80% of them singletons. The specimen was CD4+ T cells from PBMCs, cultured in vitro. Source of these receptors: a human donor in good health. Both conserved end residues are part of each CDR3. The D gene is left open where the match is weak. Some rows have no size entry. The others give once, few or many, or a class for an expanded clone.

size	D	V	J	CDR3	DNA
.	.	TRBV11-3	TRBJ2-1	CASSLGGLAYNDEQFF	TGTGCCAGCAGCTTAGGAGGTTTGGCGTACAATGATGAGCAGTTCTTC
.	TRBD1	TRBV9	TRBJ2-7	CASSVFRPFQGALLYEQYF	TGTGCCAGCAGCGTATTTCGGCCATTCCAGGGGGCGCTTTTGTACGAGCAGTACTTC
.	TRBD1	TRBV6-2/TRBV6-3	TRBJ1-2	CASSYGRTGDYGYTF	TGTGCCAGCAGTTACGGGAGGACAGGGGACTATGGCTACACCTTC
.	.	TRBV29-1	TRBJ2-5	CSPGGSGETQYF	TGCAGCCCCGGGGGCTCAGGGGAGACCCAGTACTTC
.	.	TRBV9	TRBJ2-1	CASSVGTDYNEQFF	TGTGCCAGCAGCGTAGGAACAGATTACAATGAGCAGTTCTTC
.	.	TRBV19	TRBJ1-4	CASTPGGWTATNEKLFF	TGTGCCAGTACCCCTGGCGGGTGGACTGCAACTAATGAAAAACTGTTTTTT
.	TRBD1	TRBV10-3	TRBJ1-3	CATEDRVGGNTIYF	TGTGCCACAGAGGACAGGGTTGGTGGAAACACCATATATTTT
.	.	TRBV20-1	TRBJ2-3	CSASSWDTQYF	TGCAGTGCTAGCTCATGGGATACGCAGTATTTT
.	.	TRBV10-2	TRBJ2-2	CASSDTGRRNRELFF	TGCGCCAGCAGTGACACCGGGCGGAGGAACAGGGAGCTGTTTTTT
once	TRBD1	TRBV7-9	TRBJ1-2	CASSSRQGIYGYTF	TGTGCCAGCAGCTCCCGACAGGGAATCTATGGCTACACCTTC
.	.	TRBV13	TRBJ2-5	CASSLGGTETQYF	TGTGCCAGCAGCTTAGGGGGCACGGAGACCCAGTACTTC
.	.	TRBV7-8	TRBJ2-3	CASSLASWGDTQYF	TGTGCCAGCAGCCTCGCCAGTTGGGGAGATACGCAGTATTTT
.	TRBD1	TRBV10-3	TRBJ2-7	CAISAPAATGVPGEQYF	TGTGCCATCAGTGCCCCGGCAGCTACAGGGGTTCCGGGCGAGCAGTACTTC
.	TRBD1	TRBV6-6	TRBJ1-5	CARTGAGQPQHF	TGTGCCAGAACAGGGGCAGGTCAGCCCCAGCATTTT
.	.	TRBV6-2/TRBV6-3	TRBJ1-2	CASSFGHNYGYTF	TGTGCCAGCAGCTTCGGGCACAACTATGGCTACACCTTC